A selection of T cell receptor beta chains follows, all from one sample in a study of blood T cell repertoires in COVID-19. Sequenced by immunoSEQ multiplex PCR; TCRdb stores in-frame clones only, minus some. The table has about 49,000 clones, 90% to 95% seen once; the top ten hold around 3%. The sequenced sample was peripheral blood. The receptors here all came from a human donor in a cohort sampled during active COVID-19. CDR3s include the opening cysteine and the closing phenylalanine or tryptophan. The order of the fields is J gene, clone size, V gene, CDR3 length, D gene, CDR3 DNA, CDR3 protein. The D gene is left open where the match is weak. Not every row has a clone size; where given, it reads once, few, many or a size class.

j_gene: TRBJ2-1
abundance: NA
v_gene: TRBV7-9
len: 14
d_gene: NA
CDR3nt: TGTGCCAGCAGCTCCGGGACAAATTACAATGAGCAGTTCTTC
CDR3aa: CASSSGTNYNEQFF

j_gene: TRBJ1-5
abundance: NA
v_gene: TRBV30
len: 18
d_gene: TRBD1
CDR3nt: TGTGCCTGGAGTTATGGGACAGGGGCTTTTGGGAGCAATCAGCCCCAGCATTTT
CDR3aa: CAWSYGTGAFGSNQPQHF

j_gene: TRBJ1-1
abundance: NA
v_gene: TRBV21-1
len: 12
d_gene: NA
CDR3nt: TGTGCCAGGAGACAGGGGGGCACTGAAGCTTTCTTT
CDR3aa: CARRQGGTEAFF

j_gene: TRBJ2-3
abundance: NA
v_gene: TRBV5-4
len: 15
d_gene: TRBD2
CDR3nt: TGTGCCAGCAGCCCCCGGACTAGCGGAACAGATACGCAGTATTTT
CDR3aa: CASSPRTSGTDTQYF

j_gene: TRBJ2-5
abundance: NA
v_gene: TRBV9
len: 14
d_gene: NA
CDR3nt: TGTGCCAGCAGCGTAGGGCTAGATCGAGAGACCCAGTACTTC
CDR3aa: CASSVGLDRETQYF

j_gene: TRBJ1-2
abundance: NA
v_gene: TRBV24-1
len: 14
d_gene: NA
CDR3nt: TGTGCCACCAGTGATTTAGGGCAGGGAGGCGGCTACACCTTC
CDR3aa: CATSDLGQGGGYTF

j_gene: TRBJ1-1
abundance: NA
v_gene: TRBV4-3
len: 15
d_gene: NA
CDR3nt: TGCGCCAGCAGCCAAGTGGGCAGGGCGAGCACTGAAGCTTTCTTT
CDR3aa: CASSQVGRASTEAFF

j_gene: TRBJ1-3
abundance: NA
v_gene: TRBV4-3
len: 16
d_gene: NA
CDR3nt: TGCGCCAGCAGCCAAGATTACAACAGGCCGGGAAACACCATATATTTT
CDR3aa: CASSQDYNRPGNTIYF

j_gene: TRBJ2-7
abundance: NA
v_gene: TRBV5-8
len: 15
d_gene: NA
CDR3nt: TGTGCCAGCAGCCTCCGTCGGACTGGAGGGTCCGAGCAGTACTTC
CDR3aa: CASSLRRTGGSEQYF

j_gene: TRBJ2-7
abundance: NA
v_gene: TRBV6-1
len: 15
d_gene: TRBD2
CDR3nt: TGTGCCAGCAGTGAACAACGGGGGGGGCCCTACGAGCAGTACTTC
CDR3aa: CASSEQRGGPYEQYF

j_gene: TRBJ1-1
abundance: NA
v_gene: TRBV28
len: 16
d_gene: TRBD1
CDR3nt: TGTGCCAGCAAGACCGGGGACAGGGCTGGAGGAACTGAAGCTTTCTTT
CDR3aa: CASKTGDRAGGTEAFF

j_gene: TRBJ1-2
abundance: few
v_gene: TRBV6-1
len: 12
d_gene: TRBD1
CDR3nt: TGTGCCAGCAGTGAGAGGGGGCAAGGCTACACCTTC
CDR3aa: CASSERGQGYTF

j_gene: TRBJ2-7
abundance: NA
v_gene: TRBV13
len: 16
d_gene: TRBD2
CDR3nt: TGTGCCAGCAGCTTAGGCCCGGCTAGCGGAGGGAGCGAGCAGTACTTC
CDR3aa: CASSLGPASGGSEQYF

j_gene: TRBJ2-2
abundance: NA
v_gene: TRBV15
len: 17
d_gene: NA
CDR3nt: TGTGCCACCAGCGCTAAACCCCCGGGGACTCAACACCGGGGAGCTGTTTTT
CDR3aa: CATSAKPPGTQHRGAVF

j_gene: TRBJ2-5
abundance: NA
v_gene: TRBV12-3/TRBV12-4
len: 11
d_gene: NA
CDR3nt: TGTGCCAGCAGCCCATCAGGGACCCAGTACTTC
CDR3aa: CASSPSGTQYF

j_gene: TRBJ1-1
abundance: once
v_gene: TRBV10-3
len: 13
d_gene: NA
CDR3nt: TGTGCCATCATCGGCGGGGGTTACACTGAAGCTTTCTTT
CDR3aa: CAIIGGGYTEAFF

j_gene: TRBJ2-2
abundance: NA
v_gene: TRBV7-2
len: 11
d_gene: NA
CDR3nt: TGTGCCAGCAGCGACTCCGGGGAGCTGTTTTTT
CDR3aa: CASSDSGELFF

j_gene: TRBJ2-3
abundance: NA
v_gene: TRBV20-1
len: 18
d_gene: TRBD2
CDR3nt: TGCAGTGCTAGTGGGGGGAGTAGCGGGGAACCTGGCGCAGATACGCAGTATTTT
CDR3aa: CSASGGSSGEPGADTQYF

j_gene: TRBJ1-2
abundance: NA
v_gene: TRBV2
len: 16
d_gene: TRBD1
CDR3nt: TGTGCCAGCGACCGGGACAGGGATACTAGGAAGGATGGCTACACCTTC
CDR3aa: CASDRDRDTRKDGYTF

j_gene: TRBJ2-6
abundance: few
v_gene: TRBV11-2
len: 16
d_gene: TRBD1
CDR3nt: TGTGCCAGCAGCTCGTACGACAGGGAGGGGGCCAACGTCCTGACTTTC
CDR3aa: CASSSYDREGANVLTF

j_gene: TRBJ2-5
abundance: NA
v_gene: TRBV19
len: 16
d_gene: TRBD2
CDR3nt: TGTGCCAGTAGTCCGAACAAACTAGCGGTCGGGGGCACCCAGTACTTC
CDR3aa: CASSPNKLAVGGTQYF

j_gene: TRBJ1-2
abundance: NA
v_gene: TRBV4-1
len: 14
d_gene: TRBD1
CDR3nt: TGCGCCAGCAGCCAGAAGACAGGGGACTATGGCTACACCTTC
CDR3aa: CASSQKTGDYGYTF

j_gene: TRBJ1-5
abundance: once
v_gene: TRBV25-1
len: 14
d_gene: NA
CDR3nt: TGTGCCAGCAGTGGGAGGGATAGCAATCAGCCCCAGCATTTT
CDR3aa: CASSGRDSNQPQHF

j_gene: TRBJ1-6
abundance: NA
v_gene: TRBV19
len: 17
d_gene: NA
CDR3nt: TGTGCCAGTAGTATACTTATCGCAAGAAACAGGCCTTCACCCCTCCACTTT
CDR3aa: CASSILIARNRPSPLHF